This T cell receptor (beta chain) was profiled in a study of PD-L1 blockade in urothelial cancer. CDR1 is MNHNS, CDR2 SASEGT, per germline. The CDR3 runs to 13 residues. V lost 6 bases and J lost 6, with 9 bases in between. Here immunoSEQ multiplex PCR was the method, and the copy in TCRdb shows in-frame clones only, minus some. Among over 20,000 clones listed, approximately 86% were seen once. Individual patients had between 1 and 8 samples, taken pretreatment and on-treatment. The sequences come from PBMCs, collected around atezolizumab (anti-PD-L1) treatment. The clonotype originates from a man in his sixties with urothelial cancer. The chain couples TRBV6-1 to TRBJ1-6; D remains unclear. The CDR3: CASRTLINSPLHF. The CDR3 region has the DNA TGTGCCAGCAGGACACTGATTAATTCACCCCTCCACTTT.